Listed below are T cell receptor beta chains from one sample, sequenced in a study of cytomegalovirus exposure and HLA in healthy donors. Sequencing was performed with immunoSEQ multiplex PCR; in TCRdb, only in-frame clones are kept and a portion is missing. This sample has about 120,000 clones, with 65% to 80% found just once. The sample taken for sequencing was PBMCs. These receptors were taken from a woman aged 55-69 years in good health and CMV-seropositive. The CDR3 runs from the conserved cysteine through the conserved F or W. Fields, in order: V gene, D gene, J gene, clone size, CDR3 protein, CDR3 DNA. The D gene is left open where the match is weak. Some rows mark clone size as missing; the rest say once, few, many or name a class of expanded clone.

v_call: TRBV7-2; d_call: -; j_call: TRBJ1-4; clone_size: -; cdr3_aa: CASSRGGGEKLFF; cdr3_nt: TGTGCCAGCAGCCGTGGAGGCGGAGAAAAACTGTTTTTT
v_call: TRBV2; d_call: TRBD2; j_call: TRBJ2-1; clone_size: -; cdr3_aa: CATEPGSGRGGNEQFF; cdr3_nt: TGTGCCACCGAGCCGGGCAGCGGGAGGGGGGGGAATGAGCAGTTCTTC
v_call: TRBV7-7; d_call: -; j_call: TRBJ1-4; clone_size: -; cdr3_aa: CASSPGGGANEKLFF; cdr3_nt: TGTGCCAGCAGCCCGGGGGGAGGTGCTAATGAAAAACTGTTTTTT
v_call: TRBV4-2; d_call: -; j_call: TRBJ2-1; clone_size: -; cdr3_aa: CASSQEQYNEQFF; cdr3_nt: TGTGCCAGCAGCCAAGAACAGTACAATGAGCAGTTCTTC
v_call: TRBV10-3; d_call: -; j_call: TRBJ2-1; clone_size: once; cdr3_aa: CANAEYSGTGEQFF; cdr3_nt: TGTGCCAACGCCGAATATTCGGGAACAGGGGAGCAGTTCTTC
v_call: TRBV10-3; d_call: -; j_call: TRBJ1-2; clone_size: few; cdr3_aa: CAISPLQADYGYTF; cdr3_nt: TGTGCCATCAGCCCTTTACAGGCCGACTATGGCTACACCTTC
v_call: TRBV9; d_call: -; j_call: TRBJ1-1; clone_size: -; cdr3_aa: CASSRGLMNTEAFF; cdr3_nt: TGTGCCAGCAGCCGGGGACTGATGAACACTGAAGCTTTCTTT
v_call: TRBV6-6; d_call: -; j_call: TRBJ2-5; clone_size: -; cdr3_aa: CASSYLGLPQETQYF; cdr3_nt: TGTGCCAGCAGTTACCTGGGACTCCCTCAAGAGACCCAGTACTTC
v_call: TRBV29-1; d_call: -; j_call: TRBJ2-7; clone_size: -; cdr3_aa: CSVSDSASYEQYF; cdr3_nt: TGCAGCGTTTCGGACAGCGCCTCCTACGAGCAGTACTTC
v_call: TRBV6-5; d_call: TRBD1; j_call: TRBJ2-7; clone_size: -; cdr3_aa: CASSTRTGPTYEQYF; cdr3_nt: TGTGCCAGCAGTACACGGACAGGGCCAACCTACGAGCAGTACTTC
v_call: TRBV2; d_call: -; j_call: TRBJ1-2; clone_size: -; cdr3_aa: CASRDSVYGYTF; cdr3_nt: TGTGCCAGCAGGGACAGCGTTTATGGCTACACCTTC
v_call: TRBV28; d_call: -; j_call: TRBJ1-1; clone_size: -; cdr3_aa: CASSPGRAYIMNTEAFF; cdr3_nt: TGTGCCAGCAGCCCTGGGAGGGCCTACATCATGAACACTGAAGCTTTCTTT
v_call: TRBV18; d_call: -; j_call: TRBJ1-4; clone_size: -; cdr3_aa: CASSVLGQVNEKLFF; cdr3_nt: TGTGCCAGCTCTGTACTCGGCCAGGTTAATGAAAAACTGTTTTTT
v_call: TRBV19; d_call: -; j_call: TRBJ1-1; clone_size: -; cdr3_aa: CASSISGGVGTEAFF; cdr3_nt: TGTGCCAGTAGTATTTCTGGGGGGGTGGGCACTGAAGCTTTCTTT
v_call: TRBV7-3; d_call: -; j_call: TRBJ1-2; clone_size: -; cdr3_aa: CASSSQGRGGYTF; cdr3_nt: TGTGCCAGCAGCTCACAGGGTCGAGGTGGCTACACCTTC
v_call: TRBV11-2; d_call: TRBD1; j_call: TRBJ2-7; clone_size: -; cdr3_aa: CASSYRGDSRTRLAYEQYF; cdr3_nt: TGTGCCAGCAGCTACCGAGGGGACAGCAGAACGCGTTTAGCCTACGAGCAGTACTTC
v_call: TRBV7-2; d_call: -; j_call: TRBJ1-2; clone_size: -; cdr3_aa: CASSLETGRVDGYTF; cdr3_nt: TGTGCCAGCAGCTTAGAAACAGGGCGAGTTGATGGCTACACCTTC
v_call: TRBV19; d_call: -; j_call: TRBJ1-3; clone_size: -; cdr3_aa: CASRFGSGNTIYF; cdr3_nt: TGTGCCAGTAGGTTCGGGTCTGGAAACACCATATATTTT
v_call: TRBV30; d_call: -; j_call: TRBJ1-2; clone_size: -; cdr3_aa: CAWSLLSSRGYTF; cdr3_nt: TGTGCCTGGAGTCTCCTTTCGTCTCGGGGCTACACCTTC
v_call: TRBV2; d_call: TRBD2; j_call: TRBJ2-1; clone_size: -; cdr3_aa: CASSPGLAGGVGEQFF; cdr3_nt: TGTGCCAGCAGTCCCGGACTAGCGGGAGGAGTGGGTGAGCAGTTCTTC
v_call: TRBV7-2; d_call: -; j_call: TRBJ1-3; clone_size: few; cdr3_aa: CASSLNFGRFQNTIYF; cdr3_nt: TGTGCCAGCAGCTTAAATTTTGGCAGGTTTCAAAACACCATATATTTT
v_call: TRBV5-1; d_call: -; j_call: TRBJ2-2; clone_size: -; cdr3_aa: CASSFRDKRIGELFF; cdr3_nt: TGCGCCAGCAGCTTCCGGGACAAGAGGATCGGGGAGCTGTTTTTT
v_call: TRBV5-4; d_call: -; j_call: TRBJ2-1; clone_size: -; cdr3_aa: CASSHPTSPPYNEQFF; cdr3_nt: TGTGCCAGCAGCCACCCCACTAGCCCCCCCTACAATGAGCAGTTCTTC